These T cell receptor beta chains were read from a single sample in a study of beta chain features in type 1 diabetes. Generated by immunoSEQ multiplex PCR, the TCRdb table keeps only in-frame clones and is missing some. The table lists 390,000 or so clones, around 13% of them singletons. The sample was naive CD4+ T cells from blood. These receptors all come from a man younger than 40 in good health. Each CDR3 is given with its conserved first and last residue. A clone size is listed for some rows: how often the clone was seen (once, few, many), or a class if it is expanded.

>TRBV5-1|TRBJ2-3|few
CASSLVSSTDTQYF
>TRBV20-1|TRBJ1-1|-
CSAKLGTEAFF
>TRBV14|TRBJ2-5|few
CASTNSGRAQETQYF
>TRBV4-2|TRBJ2-3|-
CASSQVSSDTDTQYF
>TRBV29-1|TRBJ1-1|-
CSVMETGRGQAFF
>TRBV9|TRBJ2-6|-
CASSVAFGTGANVLTF
>TRBV20-1|TRBJ2-1|-
CSATQHEQFF
>TRBV4-1|TRBJ1-2|few
CASSQRGGYGYTF
>TRBV7-3|TRBJ2-1|-
CASSPRTGGNEQFF
>TRBV7-2|TRBJ2-7|-
CASSLGLKYEQYF
>TRBV5-4|TRBJ1-1|-
CASSNLHLRAEAFF
>TRBV11-3|TRBJ2-3|-
CASSSGVAGATDTQYF
>TRBV9|TRBJ2-7|-
CASSVRADRAASEQYF
>TRBV7-6|TRBJ2-1|few
CASSGGSSYNEQFF